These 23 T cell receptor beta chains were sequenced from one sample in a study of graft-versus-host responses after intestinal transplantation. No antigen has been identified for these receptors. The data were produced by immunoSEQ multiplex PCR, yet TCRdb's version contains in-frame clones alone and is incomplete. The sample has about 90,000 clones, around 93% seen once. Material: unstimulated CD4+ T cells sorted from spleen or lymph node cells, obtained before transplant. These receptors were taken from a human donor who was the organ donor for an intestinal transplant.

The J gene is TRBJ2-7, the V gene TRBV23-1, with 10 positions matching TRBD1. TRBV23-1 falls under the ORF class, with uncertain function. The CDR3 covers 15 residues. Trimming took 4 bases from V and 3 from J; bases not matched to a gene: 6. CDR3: CASSRRTGGNYEQYF. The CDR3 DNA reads TGCGCCAGCAGTCGTCGGACAGGGGGGAACTACGAGCAGTACTTC.

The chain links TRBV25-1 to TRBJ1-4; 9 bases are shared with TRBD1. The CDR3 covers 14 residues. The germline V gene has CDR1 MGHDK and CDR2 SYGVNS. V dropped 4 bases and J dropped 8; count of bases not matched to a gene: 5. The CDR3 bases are TGTGCCAGCAGTGCACCGGGACAGGGAGAAAAACTGTTTTTT. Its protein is CASSAPGQGEKLFF.

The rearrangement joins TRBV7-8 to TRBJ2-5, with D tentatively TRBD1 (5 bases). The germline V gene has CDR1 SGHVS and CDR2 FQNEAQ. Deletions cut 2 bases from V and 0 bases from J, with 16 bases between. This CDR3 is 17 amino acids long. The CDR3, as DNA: TGTGCCAGCAGCTTACCAAAAGGGGCATGGTACCAAGAGACCCAGTACTTC. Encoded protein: CASSLPKGAWYQETQYF.

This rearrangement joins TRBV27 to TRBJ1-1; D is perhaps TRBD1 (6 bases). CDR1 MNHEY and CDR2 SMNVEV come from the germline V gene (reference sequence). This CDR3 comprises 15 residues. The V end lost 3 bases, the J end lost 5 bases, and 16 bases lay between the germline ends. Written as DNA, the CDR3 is TGTGCCAGCAGTTTTTCCACAGGGATAAGGACTGAAGCTTTCTTT. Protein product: CASSFSTGIRTEAFF.

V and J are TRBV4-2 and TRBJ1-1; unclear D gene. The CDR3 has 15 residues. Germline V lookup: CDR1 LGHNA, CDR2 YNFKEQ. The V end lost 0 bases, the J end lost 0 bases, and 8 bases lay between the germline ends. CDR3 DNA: TGTGCCAGCAGCCAAGATCCAGTCATGAACACTGAAGCTTTCTTT. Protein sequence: CASSQDPVMNTEAFF.

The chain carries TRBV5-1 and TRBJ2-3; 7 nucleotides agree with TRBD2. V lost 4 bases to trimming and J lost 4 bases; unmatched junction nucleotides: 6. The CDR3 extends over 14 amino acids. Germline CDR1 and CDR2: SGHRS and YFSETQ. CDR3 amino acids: CASSGGLVPDTQYF. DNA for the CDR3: TGCGCCAGCAGCGGAGGACTAGTACCAGATACGCAGTATTTT.

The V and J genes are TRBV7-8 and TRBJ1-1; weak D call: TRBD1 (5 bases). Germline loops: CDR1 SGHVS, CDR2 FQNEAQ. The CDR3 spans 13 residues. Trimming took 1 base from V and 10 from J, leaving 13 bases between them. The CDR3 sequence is CASSLDRAGGAFF. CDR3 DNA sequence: TGTGCCAGCAGCTTAGATAGGGCGGGGGGAGCTTTCTTT.

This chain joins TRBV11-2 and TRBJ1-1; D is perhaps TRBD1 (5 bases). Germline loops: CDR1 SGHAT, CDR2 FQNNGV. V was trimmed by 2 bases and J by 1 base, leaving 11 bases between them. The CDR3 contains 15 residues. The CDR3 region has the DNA TGTGCCAGCAGCTTACGTAAAGGGGAGAACACTGAAGCTTTCTTT. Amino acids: CASSLRKGENTEAFF.

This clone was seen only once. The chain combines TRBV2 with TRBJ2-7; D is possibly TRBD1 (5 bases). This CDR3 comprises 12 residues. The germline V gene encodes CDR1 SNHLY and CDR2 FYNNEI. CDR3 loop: CASSEARTMDSV. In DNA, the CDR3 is TGTGCCAGCAGTGAAGCGCGGACAATGGATTCCGTC.

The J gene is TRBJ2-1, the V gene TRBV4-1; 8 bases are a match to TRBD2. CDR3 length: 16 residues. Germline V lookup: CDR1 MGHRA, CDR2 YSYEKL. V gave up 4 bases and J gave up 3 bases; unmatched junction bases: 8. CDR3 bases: TGCGCCAGCAGCCTCGCGGGAGGCCAACTCTACAATGAGCAGTTCTTC. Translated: CASSLAGGQLYNEQFF.

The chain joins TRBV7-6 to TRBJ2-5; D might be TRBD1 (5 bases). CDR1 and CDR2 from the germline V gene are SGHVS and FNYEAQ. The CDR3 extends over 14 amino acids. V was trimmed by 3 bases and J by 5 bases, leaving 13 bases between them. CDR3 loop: CASSFFHRWETQYF. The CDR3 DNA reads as TGTGCCAGCAGCTTCTTCCACAGGTGGGAGACCCAGTACTTC. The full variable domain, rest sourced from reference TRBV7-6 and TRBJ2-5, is GAGVSQSPRYKVTKRGQDVALRCDPISGHVSLYWYRQALGQGPEFLTYFNYEAQQDKSGLPNDRFSAERPEGSISTLTIQRTEQRDSAMYRCASSFFHRWETQYFGPGTRLLVL.

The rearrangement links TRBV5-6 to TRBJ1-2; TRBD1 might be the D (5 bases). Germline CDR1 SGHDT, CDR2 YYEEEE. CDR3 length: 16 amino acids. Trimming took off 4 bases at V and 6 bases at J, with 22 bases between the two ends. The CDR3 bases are TGTGCCAGCAGCATACGGGCCAGGGAGGCGGCGGATGGCTACACCTTC. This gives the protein CASSIRAREAADGYTF. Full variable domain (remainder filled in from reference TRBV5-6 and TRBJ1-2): DAGVTQSPTHLIKTRGQQVTLRCSPKSGHDTVSWYQQALGQGPQFIFQYYEEEERQRGNFPDRFSGHQFPNYSSELNVNALLLGDSALYLCASSIRAREAADGYTFGSGTRLTVV.

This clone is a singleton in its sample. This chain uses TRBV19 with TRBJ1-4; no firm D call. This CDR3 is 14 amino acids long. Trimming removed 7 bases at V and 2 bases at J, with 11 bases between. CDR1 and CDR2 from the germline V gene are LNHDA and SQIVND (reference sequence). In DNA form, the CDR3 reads TGTGCCAGTAAGGGAGAGAGCACTAATGAAAAACTGTTTTTT. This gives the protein CASKGESTNEKLFF.

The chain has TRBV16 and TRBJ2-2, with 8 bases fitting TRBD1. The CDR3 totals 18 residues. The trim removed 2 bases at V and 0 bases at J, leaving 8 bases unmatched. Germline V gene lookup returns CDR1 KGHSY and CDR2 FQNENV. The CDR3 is CASSQGTGSVTNTGELFF. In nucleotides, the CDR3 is TGTGCCAGCAGCCAAGGGACAGGTTCTGTGACGAACACCGGGGAGCTGTTTTTT.

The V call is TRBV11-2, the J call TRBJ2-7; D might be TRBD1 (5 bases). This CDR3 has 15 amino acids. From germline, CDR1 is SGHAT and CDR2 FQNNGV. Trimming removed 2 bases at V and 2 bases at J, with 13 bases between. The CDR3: CASSLIQATPYEQYF. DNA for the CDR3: TGTGCCAGCAGCTTAATACAGGCTACCCCCTACGAGCAGTACTTC.

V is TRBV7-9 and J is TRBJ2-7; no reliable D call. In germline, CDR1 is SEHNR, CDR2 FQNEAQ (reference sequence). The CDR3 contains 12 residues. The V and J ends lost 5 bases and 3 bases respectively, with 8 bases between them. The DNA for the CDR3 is TGTGCCAGCAGCCTTGGAGACTACGAGCAGTACTTC. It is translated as CASSLGDYEQYF.

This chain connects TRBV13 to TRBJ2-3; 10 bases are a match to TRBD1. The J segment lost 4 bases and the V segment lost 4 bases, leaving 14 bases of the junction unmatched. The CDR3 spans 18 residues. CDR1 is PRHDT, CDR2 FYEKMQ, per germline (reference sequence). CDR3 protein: CASSSKSSGTGAADTQYF. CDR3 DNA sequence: TGTGCCAGCAGCTCCAAATCATCCGGGACAGGGGCAGCAGATACGCAGTATTTT.

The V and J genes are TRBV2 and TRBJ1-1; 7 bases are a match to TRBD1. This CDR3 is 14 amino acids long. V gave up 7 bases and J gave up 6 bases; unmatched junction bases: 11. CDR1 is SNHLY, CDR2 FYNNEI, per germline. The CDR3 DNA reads TGTGCCAGCAAACCGACAGGGAGTTGGGCTGAAGCTTTCTTT. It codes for CASKPTGSWAEAFF.

The CDR3 sequence: CASRTSGGDTQYF. For the CDR3, the DNA is TGTGCCTCCAGGACTAGCGGGGGAGATACGCAGTATTTT. The V call is TRBV6-1, the J call TRBJ2-3, with 13 positions matching TRBD2. CDR3 length: 13 residues. Germline values: CDR1 MNHNS, CDR2 SASEGT. Trimming removed 11 bases from V and 5 bases from J; junction bases left unmatched: 4.

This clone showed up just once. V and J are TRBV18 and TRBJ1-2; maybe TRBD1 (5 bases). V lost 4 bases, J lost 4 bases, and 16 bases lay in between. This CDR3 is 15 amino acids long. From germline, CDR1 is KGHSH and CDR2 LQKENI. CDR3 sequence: CASSLEQASGYGYTF. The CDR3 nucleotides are TGTGCCAGCTCACTAGAACAGGCATCGGGCTATGGCTACACCTTC.

The CDR3 coding sequence is TGTGCCAGTAGTATAGAGGGGCCGGGACAGGTTAACACTGAAGCTTTCTTT. Its protein is CASSIEGPGQVNTEAFF. This chain links TRBV19 with TRBJ1-1; 8 positions match TRBD1. Losses at the gene ends were 0 bases for V and 2 bases for J; bases not matched to a gene: 8. The length of the CDR3 is 17 residues. Germline-derived CDR1 and CDR2 are LNHDA and SQIVND (reference sequence).

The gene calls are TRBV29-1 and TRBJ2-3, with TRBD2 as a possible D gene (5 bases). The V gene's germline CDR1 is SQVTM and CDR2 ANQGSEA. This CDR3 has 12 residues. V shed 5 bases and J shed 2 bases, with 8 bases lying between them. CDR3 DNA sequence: TGCAGCGTTTGGACTTACACAGATACGCAGTATTTT. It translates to CSVWTYTDTQYF.

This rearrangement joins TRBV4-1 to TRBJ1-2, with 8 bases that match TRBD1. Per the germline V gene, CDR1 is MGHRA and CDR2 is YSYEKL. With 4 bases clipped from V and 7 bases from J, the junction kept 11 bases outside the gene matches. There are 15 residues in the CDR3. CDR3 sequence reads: CASSPQGDRLFGYTF. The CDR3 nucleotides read TGCGCCAGCAGCCCCCAAGGGGACAGGCTCTTTGGCTACACCTTC.